These T cell receptor beta chains were read from a single sample in a study of Graves' ophthalmopathy and Graves' hyperthyroidism. TCRdb processed the multiplex PCR reads anew with MiXCR; each CDR3 protein has one entry. The repertoire consists of over a million distinct CDR3 sequences, with about two fifths occurring once and the leading ten covering around 10%. The sample was peripheral blood or thyroid tissue (not recorded which). The origin of the receptors is an adult man with Graves' hyperthyroidism. Each CDR3 is given with its conserved first and last residue. Each record gives: V gene, D gene, J gene, clone size, CDR3 protein, CDR3 DNA. D genes are given only for firm matches. Clone size is not always given. Where it is, it says once, few, many or a class for expanded clones.

V: TRBV7-2
D: TRBD1
J: TRBJ2-7
size: .
CDR3: CASSLHLLTGFYEQYF
DNA: TGTGCCAGCAGCCTACACCTACTGACAGGGTTTTACGAGCAGTACTTC

V: TRBV29-1
D: TRBD1
J: TRBJ1-2
size: many
CDR3: CSVEGVVGGLKDGYTF
DNA: TGCAGCGTTGAAGGCGTTGTAGGGGGCCTTAAGGATGGCTACACCTTC

V: TRBV6-6
D: .
J: TRBJ1-5
size: many
CDR3: CASSYTGPHSNQPQHF
DNA: TGTGCCAGCAGTTATACAGGGCCCCATAGCAATCAGCCCCAGCATTTT

V: TRBV27
D: .
J: TRBJ1-6
size: many
CDR3: CASSSIDSPLHF
DNA: TGTGCCAGCAGCTCGATTGATTCACCCCTCCACTTT

V: TRBV7-9
D: TRBD1
J: TRBJ2-5
size: many
CDR3: CASSPTGTGEKETQYF
DNA: TGTGCCAGCAGCCCAACTGGGACAGGGGAGAAAGAGACCCAGTACTTC

V: TRBV20-1
D: TRBD1
J: TRBJ2-5
size: .
CDR3: CSARGRGTRFQETQYF
DNA: TGCAGTGCTCGCGGCAGGGGGACCCGCTTCCAAGAGACCCAGTACTTC

V: TRBV16
D: TRBD1
J: TRBJ1-3
size: .
CDR3: CASRRGRTGPAGNTIYF
DNA: TGTGCCAGCAGACGCGGTCGGACAGGCCCGGCTGGAAACACCATATATTTT

V: TRBV7-2
D: .
J: TRBJ1-1
size: few
CDR3: CASSQDFDSTNTEAFF
DNA: TGTGCCAGCAGCCAAGATTTCGACTCCACGAACACTGAAGCTTTCTTT

V: TRBV7-2
D: .
J: TRBJ1-5
size: once
CDR3: CASSSGRVSNQPQHF
DNA: TGTGCCAGCAGCTCCGGACGGGTTAGCAATCAGCCCCAGCATTTT

V: TRBV10-3
D: .
J: TRBJ1-1
size: .
CDR3: CAIRRDGGGTEAFF
DNA: TGTGCCATCAGGCGGGACGGCGGGGGGACTGAAGCTTTCTTT

V: TRBV6-6
D: .
J: TRBJ2-7
size: .
CDR3: CASSYSYTDSYEQYF
DNA: TGTGCCAGCAGTTACAGTTACACCGATTCCTACGAGCAGTACTTC

V: TRBV5-1
D: TRBD1
J: TRBJ2-2
size: .
CDR3: CASTGDRGTGELFF
DNA: TGCGCCAGCACGGGAGACAGGGGCACCGGGGAGCTGTTTTTT

V: TRBV20-1
D: .
J: TRBJ2-6
size: many
CDR3: CSAREISGANVLTF
DNA: TGCAGTGCTAGAGAAATCTCTGGGGCCAACGTCCTGACTTTC

V: TRBV7-9
D: .
J: TRBJ1-1
size: many
CDR3: CASSLERGTEAFF
DNA: TGCGCCAGCAGCTTGGAAAGGGGCACTGAAGCTTTCTTT

V: TRBV29-1
D: .
J: TRBJ1-1
size: .
CDR3: CSPRGRPSGTEAFF
DNA: TGCAGCCCCAGGGGTAGGCCCTCGGGGACTGAAGCTTTCTTT

V: TRBV10-2
D: .
J: TRBJ1-3
size: many
CDR3: CASSEKYNTIYF
DNA: TGCGCCAGCAGTGAGAAATATAACACCATATATTTT

V: TRBV9
D: .
J: TRBJ1-2
size: many
CDR3: CASSPSKGGYTF
DNA: TGTGCCAGCAGCCCCAGCAAGGGGGGCTACACCTTC

V: TRBV2
D: .
J: TRBJ2-6
size: few
CDR3: CASSAGTPRANVLTF
DNA: TGTGCCAGCAGTGCCGGGACACCCAGGGCCAACGTCCTGACTTTC

V: TRBV12-3/TRBV12-4
D: .
J: TRBJ1-2
size: many
CDR3: CASSFLLGGGGYTF
DNA: TGTGCCAGCAGTTTCCTGCTTGGGGGCGGTGGCTACACCTTC

V: TRBV13
D: TRBD1
J: TRBJ1-1
size: many
CDR3: CASSLGQGASTEAFF
DNA: TGTGCCAGCAGCTTAGGACAGGGGGCTAGTACTGAAGCTTTCTTT

V: TRBV10-3
D: .
J: TRBJ1-6
size: .
CDR3: CATGGWGIDSPLHF
DNA: TGTGCCACCGGGGGATGGGGAATTGATTCACCCCTCCACTTT

V: TRBV6-5
D: TRBD1
J: TRBJ2-6
size: .
CDR3: CASSTRDRIFNSGANVLTF
DNA: TGTGCCAGCAGTACAAGGGACAGAATCTTTAACTCTGGGGCCAACGTCCTGACTTTC

V: TRBV20-1
D: .
J: TRBJ1-5
size: many
CDR3: CSAPGGIQGQPQHF
DNA: TGCAGTGCTCCGGGAGGGATTCAGGGTCAGCCCCAGCATTTT

V: TRBV7-9
D: .
J: TRBJ1-1
size: .
CDR3: CASSLASGRGDEAFF
DNA: TGTGCCAGCAGCTTAGCGAGCGGGAGGGGAGATGAAGCTTTCTTT

V: TRBV25-1
D: .
J: TRBJ2-2
size: .
CDR3: CASSLSSFRPGELFF
DNA: TGTGCCAGCAGTTTATCCTCTTTTAGGCCGGGGGAGCTGTTTTTT

V: TRBV10-2
D: TRBD2
J: TRBJ2-7
size: .
CDR3: CASSAGLAANYEQYF
DNA: TGCGCCAGCAGTGCCGGACTAGCGGCAAACTACGAGCAGTACTTC

V: TRBV19
D: TRBD1
J: TRBJ1-1
size: .
CDR3: CASSATGGITEAFF
DNA: TGTGCCAGTAGTGCGACAGGGGGCATCACTGAAGCTTTCTTT

V: TRBV20-1
D: TRBD2
J: TRBJ2-7
size: .
CDR3: CSARGGSVHEQYF
DNA: TGCAGTGCTAGGGGAGGGTCGGTACACGAGCAGTACTTC

V: TRBV29-1
D: TRBD1
J: TRBJ2-3
size: .
CDR3: CSVVGSGQGGATDTQYF
DNA: TGCAGCGTTGTAGGATCAGGACAGGGCGGGGCCACAGATACGCAGTATTTT

V: TRBV20-1
D: .
J: TRBJ2-2
size: .
CDR3: CSARRENTGELFF
DNA: TGCAGTGCTAGGCGGGAGAACACCGGGGAGCTGTTTTTT

V: TRBV6-6
D: TRBD1
J: TRBJ1-5
size: few
CDR3: CASSESDRDDQPQHF
DNA: TGTGCCAGCAGTGAATCGGACAGGGATGATCAGCCCCAGCATTTT

V: TRBV7-9
D: .
J: TRBJ1-2
size: .
CDR3: CASSRTAPGGRNYGYTF
DNA: TGCGCCAGCAGCCGCACCGCGCCGGGGGGAAGGAACTATGGCTACACCTTC

V: TRBV20-1
D: .
J: TRBJ2-7
size: .
CDR3: CSARGFGYEQYF
DNA: TGCAGTGCTAGAGGGTTCGGCTACGAGCAGTACTTC

V: TRBV15
D: .
J: TRBJ1-2
size: many
CDR3: CATSKQGNYGYTF
DNA: TGTGCCACCAGCAAGCAGGGGAACTATGGCTACACCTTC

V: TRBV5-6
D: TRBD2
J: TRBJ2-7
size: .
CDR3: CASSLSQGTSSYEQYF
DNA: TGTGCCAGCAGCTTGAGCCAGGGGACTAGTTCCTACGAGCAGTACTTC

V: TRBV25-1
D: .
J: TRBJ2-5
size: .
CDR3: CASSALGAGVSETQYF
DNA: TGTGCCAGCAGTGCCCTGGGGGCGGGAGTCTCAGAGACCCAGTACTTC

V: TRBV24-1
D: .
J: TRBJ2-6
size: .
CDR3: CASIYGGLLVGANVLTF
DNA: TGTGCCAGCATTTACGGGGGGCTGCTCGTTGGGGCCAACGTCCTGACTTTC

V: TRBV7-9
D: TRBD1
J: TRBJ1-1
size: many
CDR3: CASSAVRDRGHGEAFF
DNA: TGTGCCAGCAGCGCCGTCCGGGACAGGGGGCACGGTGAAGCTTTCTTT

V: TRBV7-9
D: .
J: TRBJ1-5
size: few
CDR3: CASRASQAQHF
DNA: TGTGCCAGCAGAGCGTCGCAGGCCCAGCATTTT

V: TRBV19
D: .
J: TRBJ1-5
size: .
CDR3: CASKDRETQHF
DNA: TGTGCCAGTAAGGACAGAGAGACCCAGCATTTT

V: TRBV9
D: .
J: TRBJ1-1
size: few
CDR3: CASSFDIQNTEAFF
DNA: TGTGCCAGCAGCTTCGACATTCAGAACACTGAAGCTTTCTTT

V: TRBV7-9
D: .
J: TRBJ1-3
size: .
CDR3: CASSPRHGGENTIYF
DNA: TGTGCCAGCAGCCCAAGACATGGTGGCGAAAACACCATATATTTT

V: TRBV15
D: .
J: TRBJ2-7
size: many
CDR3: CATSPRSSYEQYF
DNA: TGTGCCACCAGCCCCCGCAGCTCCTACGAGCAGTACTTC

V: TRBV4-1
D: TRBD2
J: TRBJ2-5
size: once
CDR3: CASSRGVAGAVEETQYF
DNA: TGCGCCAGCTCGAGGGGGGTAGCGGGAGCGGTGGAAGAGACCCAGTACTTC

V: TRBV6-5
D: .
J: TRBJ2-7
size: few
CDR3: CASSPTSIHEQYF
DNA: TGTGCCAGCAGCCCTACTAGCATCCACGAGCAGTACTTC

V: TRBV12-3/TRBV12-4
D: .
J: TRBJ2-5
size: few
CDR3: CASSFSQLLRGPQETQYF
DNA: TGTGCCAGCAGTTTCAGTCAGTTGTTGCGGGGGCCCCAAGAGACCCAGTACTTC

V: TRBV10-3
D: TRBD1
J: TRBJ1-6
size: .
CDR3: CAISPTGNNPPLHF
DNA: TGTGCCATCAGTCCGACAGGGAATAATCCACCCCTCCACTTT

V: TRBV2
D: TRBD2
J: TRBJ2-5
size: few
CDR3: CASGLDQETQYF
DNA: TGTGCCAGCGGACTAGACCAAGAGACCCAGTACTTC

V: TRBV10-3
D: .
J: TRBJ2-7
size: .
CDR3: CAISESRQYF
DNA: TGTGCCATCAGTGAGTCGAGGCAGTACTTC

V: TRBV7-2
D: .
J: TRBJ1-5
size: many
CDR3: CASSLQNQPQHF
DNA: TGTGCCAGCAGCTTACAAAATCAGCCCCAGCATTTT

V: TRBV29-1
D: TRBD1
J: TRBJ1-3
size: .
CDR3: CSARTGRGTSSGNTIYF
DNA: TGCAGCGCTAGGACAGGTCGGGGAACGAGCTCTGGAAACACCATATATTTT

V: TRBV20-1
D: TRBD1
J: TRBJ1-1
size: .
CDR3: CSARGTGRANTEAFF
DNA: TGCAGTGCTCGCGGGACAGGGAGGGCTAACACTGAAGCTTTCTTT

V: TRBV2
D: TRBD1
J: TRBJ1-2
size: many
CDR3: CASSQGGQGAYGYTF
DNA: TGTGCCAGCAGTCAAGGGGGACAGGGCGCTTATGGCTACACCTTC